This T cell receptor (beta chain) was observed in a study of CD8 T cells in ankylosing spondylitis. Study observations and caveats: Reactive arthritis synovial fluid and blood were previously reported to contain some motif variants. Researchers reportedly found disease-linked clones significantly enriched in matched ankylosing spondylitis synovial fluid. Among TCR beta sequences, a motif of eight highly homologous variants appeared characteristic of ankylosing spondylitis blood.

Using quantitative 5'-RACE with molecular barcodes, the authors made TCR beta libraries. TCRdb ran MiXCR on the 5' RACE reads and lists one entry per CDR3 protein. The sample records roughly 120,000 distinct CDR3 sequences, roughly 13% being singletons. Unmatched junction bases numbered 2, after V lost 0 bases and J lost 1 base. The CDR3 covers 16 residues. This clonotype was seen a handful of times. Antigen specificity is unknown. V gene TRBV12-3 or TRBV12-4 combines with J gene TRBJ2-3; 9 bases are a match to TRBD2. The receptor was derived from a female donor with ankylosing spondylitis or in good health (not recorded which). The source material was blood, either unsorted or a sorted T cell fraction (not recorded which). The CDR3 spells CASSLARTSGTDTQYF. CDR3 bases: TGTGCCAGCAGTTTAGCTCGGACTAGCGGCACAGATACGCAGTATTTT.